The subject of this entry is one T cell receptor (beta chain). What it binds is not known. With V trimmed by 8 bases and J by 7 bases, 8 bases remained unmatched. Per the germline V gene, CDR1 is KGHDR and CDR2 is SFDVKD. The CDR3 is made up of 14 amino acids. These data belong to a study of T cell responses to AZD1222 COVID-19 vaccine. Findings and limits, study-wide: Repertoires were sampled only after the peak T cell response. Two AZD1222 administrations were followed by greater Spike-specific TCR breadth and depth.

TCRdb's copy holds only in-frame clones and misses some; the assay was immunoSEQ multiplex PCR. Seen here are about 92,000 clones, approximately 87% observed once, and the top ten hold about a quarter. This specimen consisted of peripheral blood, obtained on day 0 of AZD1222 vaccination. The chain is built from TRBV24-1 and TRBJ2-1, with 9 positions matching TRBD2. This receptor was obtained from an adult in good health. CDR3 amino acids: CATTETSGTNEQFF. In DNA, the CDR3 is TGTGCCACCACTGAGACTAGCGGAACTAATGAGCAGTTCTTC.